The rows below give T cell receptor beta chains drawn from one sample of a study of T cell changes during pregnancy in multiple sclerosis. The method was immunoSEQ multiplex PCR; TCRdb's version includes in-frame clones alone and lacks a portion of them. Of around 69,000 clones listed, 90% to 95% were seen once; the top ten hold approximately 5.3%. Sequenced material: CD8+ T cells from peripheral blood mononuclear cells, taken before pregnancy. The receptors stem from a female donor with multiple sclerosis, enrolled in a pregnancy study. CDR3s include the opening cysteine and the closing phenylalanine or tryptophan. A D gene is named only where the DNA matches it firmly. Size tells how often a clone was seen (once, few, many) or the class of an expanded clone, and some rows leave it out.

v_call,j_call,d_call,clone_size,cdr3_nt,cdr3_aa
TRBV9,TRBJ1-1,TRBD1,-,TGTGCCAGCAATAGCGGACAGGACACTGAAGCTTTCTTT,CASNSGQDTEAFF
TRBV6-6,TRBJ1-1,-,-,TGTGCCAGCGTCATCGGGGGGGGGAGCACTGAAGCTTTCTTT,CASVIGGGSTEAFF
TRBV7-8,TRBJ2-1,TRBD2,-,TGTGCCAGCAGCCACGGGGGGGACTCCTACAATGAGCAGTTCTTC,CASSHGGDSYNEQFF
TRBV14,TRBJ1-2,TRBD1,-,TGTGCCAGCAGCCTCACCGGGACAGGGAATGGCTACACCTTC,CASSLTGTGNGYTF
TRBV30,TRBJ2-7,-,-,TGTGCCTGGAGTGTAGGAGGGACCTACGAGCAGTACTTC,CAWSVGGTYEQYF
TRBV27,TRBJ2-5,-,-,TGTGCCAGCAGTCCAAGTTTATCGGGGCAAGAGACCCAGTACTTC,CASSPSLSGQETQYF
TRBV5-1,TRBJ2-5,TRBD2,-,TGCGCCAGCAGCAGGCCCAGCACTAGCGGGGGCCAAGAGACCCAGTACTTC,CASSRPSTSGGQETQYF
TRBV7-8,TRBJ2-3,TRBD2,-,TGTGCCAGCAGCCAAGGACTAGCGGGGGGGACAGATACGCAGTATTTT,CASSQGLAGGTDTQYF
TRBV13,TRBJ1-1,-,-,TGTGCCAGCAGCTCGACCCAGGGGCTAGGGCGAGCTTTCTTT,CASSSTQGLGRAFF
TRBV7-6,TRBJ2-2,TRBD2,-,TGTGCCAGCAGCGCAACTAGCGGGGGGGCGGACACCGGGGAGCTGTTTTTT,CASSATSGGADTGELFF
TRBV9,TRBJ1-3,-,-,TGTGCCAGCAGCGGAACAGGGTCTGGAAACACCATATATTTT,CASSGTGSGNTIYF
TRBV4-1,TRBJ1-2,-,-,TGCGCCAGCAGCCAAGAGGGATCGTCCAAAACTAGTGGCTACACCTTC,CASSQEGSSKTSGYTF
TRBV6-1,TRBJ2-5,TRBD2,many,TGTGCCAGCAGTGAGCTAGCGGGGGAGCAAGAGACCCAGTACTTC,CASSELAGEQETQYF
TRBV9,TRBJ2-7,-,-,TGTGCCAGCAGCGCAGGGGGGACTCCGGGGATTTACGAGCAGTACTTC,CASSAGGTPGIYEQYF
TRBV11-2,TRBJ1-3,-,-,TGTGCCAGCAGCCCACGGGACACTAGTGACACCATATATTTT,CASSPRDTSDTIYF
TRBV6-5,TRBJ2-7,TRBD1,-,TGTGCCAGCAGCTACGCCGGGACAGCCGACTCCTACGAGCAGTACTTC,CASSYAGTADSYEQYF
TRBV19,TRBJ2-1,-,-,TGTGCCACGCAGCCCTCAGGTAACTCCTACAATGAGCAGTTCTTC,CATQPSGNSYNEQFF
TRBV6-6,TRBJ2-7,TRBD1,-,TGTGCCAGCAGAGGAGGACAGGGGCTCCCCGTAGGCGAGCAGTACTTC,CASRGGQGLPVGEQYF
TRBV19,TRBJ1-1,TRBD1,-,TGTGCCAGCGACATAACAGGGGGCATGAACACTGAAGCTTTCTTT,CASDITGGMNTEAFF
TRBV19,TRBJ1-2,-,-,TGTGCCAGTAGTATAGATGGGGCAGGCAACTATGGCTACACCTTC,CASSIDGAGNYGYTF
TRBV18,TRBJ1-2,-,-,TGTGCCAGCTCACCCGGGAAACGGGGTCGGGGCTACACCTTC,CASSPGKRGRGYTF
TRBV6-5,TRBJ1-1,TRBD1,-,TGTGCCAGCAGTTACGGGTCAGGGGGACCTGAAGCTTTCTTT,CASSYGSGGPEAFF
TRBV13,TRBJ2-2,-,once,TGTGCCAGCAGCTCCCACATAGCGGAGGCCACAATCGGGGAGCTGTTTTTT,CASSSHIAEATIGELFF
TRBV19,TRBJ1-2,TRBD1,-,TGTGCCAGTACTCCGGGGACAGGGGAAGCGGGAGGCTACACCTTC,CASTPGTGEAGGYTF
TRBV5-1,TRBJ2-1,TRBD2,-,TGCGCCAGCAACCTGGGAGGGTCTGAGCAGTTCTTC,CASNLGGSEQFF
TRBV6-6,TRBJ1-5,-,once,TGTGCCAGCAGTTACATGACAGACGATCAGCCCCAGCATTTT,CASSYMTDDQPQHF
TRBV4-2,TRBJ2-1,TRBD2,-,TGTGCCAGCAGCCAAGCGAGCGGGGGACCCTCCTACAATGAGCAGTTCTTC,CASSQASGGPSYNEQFF
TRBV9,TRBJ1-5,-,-,TGTGCCAGCAGCGTAGAGGGGTATAGCAATCAGCCCCAGCATTTT,CASSVEGYSNQPQHF
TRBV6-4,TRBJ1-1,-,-,TGTGCCAGCAGTGCGGAGGTAGGGAGTTACACTGAAGCTTTCTTT,CASSAEVGSYTEAFF
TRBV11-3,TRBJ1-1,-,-,TGTGCCAGCAGCTTAGGCCCCGGGAACGAAGCTTTCTTT,CASSLGPGNEAFF
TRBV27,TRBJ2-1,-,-,TGTGCCAGCAGTTTAGGAGTCAGTTCTGCAAATGAGCAGTTCTTC,CASSLGVSSANEQFF
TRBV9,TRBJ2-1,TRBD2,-,TGTGCCAGCGCCGACGGAGCGGGGGGTTTTGAGCAGTTCTTC,CASADGAGGFEQFF
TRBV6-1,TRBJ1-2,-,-,TGTGCCGGGGGGTGGGGGGAGGTCTATGGCTACACCTTC,CAGGWGEVYGYTF
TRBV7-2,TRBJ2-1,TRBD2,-,TGTGCCAGCAGCTCGCCTCTTAGCTTTAGCGGGGGGTCTGAGCAGTTCTTC,CASSSPLSFSGGSEQFF
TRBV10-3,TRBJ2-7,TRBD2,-,TGTGCCATCAGGGGGACTAGCCTTTTCTACGAGCAGTACTTC,CAIRGTSLFYEQYF
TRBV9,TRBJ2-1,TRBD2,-,TGTGCCAGCGGGACTAGCGGGGGCTACAATGAGCAGTTCTTC,CASGTSGGYNEQFF
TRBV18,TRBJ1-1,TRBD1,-,TGTGCCAGCTCACTCGGGGACAGGGACTGTGAAGCTTTCTTT,CASSLGDRDCEAFF
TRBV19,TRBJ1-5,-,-,TGTGCCAGTACAACAGGGAATAGCAATCAGCCCCAGCATTTT,CASTTGNSNQPQHF
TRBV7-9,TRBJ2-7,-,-,TGTGCCAGCACCCGTGGGAGTTTAGTCTACGAGCAGTACTTC,CASTRGSLVYEQYF
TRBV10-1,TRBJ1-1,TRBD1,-,TGCGCCAGCAGTGAGTCTTACAGGGGGAATGAAGCTTTCTTT,CASSESYRGNEAFF
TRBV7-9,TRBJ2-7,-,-,TGTGCCAGCAGCCCATCGGTAACCTACGAGCAGTACTTC,CASSPSVTYEQYF
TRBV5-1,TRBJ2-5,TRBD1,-,TGCGCCAGCAGCCGACCGGACAGGGAGGTTGGGGAGACCCAGTACTTC,CASSRPDREVGETQYF
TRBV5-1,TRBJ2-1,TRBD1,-,TGCGCCAGCAGCCCCCCGGGACAGGGTGGAATGAATGAGCAGTTCTTC,CASSPPGQGGMNEQFF
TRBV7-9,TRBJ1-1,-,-,TGTGCCAGCCGCTCAGGAACATCAATGAACACTGAAGCTTTCTTT,CASRSGTSMNTEAFF
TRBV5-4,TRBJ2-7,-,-,TGTGCCAGCAGCTTGGAGGGATCCGTAGGGGAGGTATGGGCCTACGAGCAGTACTTC,CASSLEGSVGEVWAYEQYF
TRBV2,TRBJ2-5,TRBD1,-,TGTGCCAGCAGTGAGTGGGGACAGGGGCTGGAGACCCAGTACTTC,CASSEWGQGLETQYF
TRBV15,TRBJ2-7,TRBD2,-,TGTGCCACCAGCCGCCCCGGTGGAGCGGGGGTCTACGAGCAGTACTTC,CATSRPGGAGVYEQYF
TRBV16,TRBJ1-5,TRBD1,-,TGTGCCAGCAGCCAAGGGACAGGAAAAGATCAGCCCCAGCATTTT,CASSQGTGKDQPQHF
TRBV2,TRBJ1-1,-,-,TGTGCCAGCAGTGAGGGGGCAGGGATGAACACTGAAGCTTTCTTT,CASSEGAGMNTEAFF
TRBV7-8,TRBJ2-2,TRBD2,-,TGTGCCAGCAGCTTACGATCCGGGACTAGCGGTTATAACACCGGGGAGCTGTTTTTT,CASSLRSGTSGYNTGELFF
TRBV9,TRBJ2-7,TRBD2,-,TGTGCCAGCAGCGGTAGCGGGGGGATCTACGAGCAGTACTTC,CASSGSGGIYEQYF
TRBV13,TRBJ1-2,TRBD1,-,TGTGCCAGCAGCTCCGACGGGACAGCTCCAGTGAGTCCCTATGGCTACACCTTC,CASSSDGTAPVSPYGYTF
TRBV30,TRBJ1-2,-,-,TGTGCCTGGACCGAGGGGGAGTCCCACTATGGCTACACCTTC,CAWTEGESHYGYTF
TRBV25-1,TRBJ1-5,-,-,TGTGCCAGCAGTGAATTCACAGGCGGACAGCCCCAGCATTTT,CASSEFTGGQPQHF
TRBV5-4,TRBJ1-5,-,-,TGTGCCAGCAGCTCGGATGAGCGGCGCCTGCCCCAGCATTTT,CASSSDERRLPQHF